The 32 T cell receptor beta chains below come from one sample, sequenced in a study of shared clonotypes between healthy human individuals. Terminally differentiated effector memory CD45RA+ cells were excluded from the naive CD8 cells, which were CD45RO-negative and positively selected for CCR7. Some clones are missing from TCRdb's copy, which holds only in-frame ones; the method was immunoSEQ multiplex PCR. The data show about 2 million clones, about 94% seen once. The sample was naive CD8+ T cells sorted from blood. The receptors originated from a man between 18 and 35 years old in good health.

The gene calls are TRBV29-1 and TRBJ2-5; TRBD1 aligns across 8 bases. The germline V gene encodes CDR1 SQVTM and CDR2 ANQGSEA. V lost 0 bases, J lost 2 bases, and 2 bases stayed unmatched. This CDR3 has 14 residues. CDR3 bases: TGCAGCGTTGAAGATGGACAGGGACAAGAGACCCAGTACTTC. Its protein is CSVEDGQGQETQYF.

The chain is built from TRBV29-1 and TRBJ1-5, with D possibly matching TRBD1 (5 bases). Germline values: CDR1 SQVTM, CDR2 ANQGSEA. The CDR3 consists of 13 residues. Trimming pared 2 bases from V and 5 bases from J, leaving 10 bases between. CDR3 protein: CSVERDEDQPQHF. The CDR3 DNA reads TGCAGCGTTGAAAGGGACGAGGATCAGCCCCAGCATTTT.

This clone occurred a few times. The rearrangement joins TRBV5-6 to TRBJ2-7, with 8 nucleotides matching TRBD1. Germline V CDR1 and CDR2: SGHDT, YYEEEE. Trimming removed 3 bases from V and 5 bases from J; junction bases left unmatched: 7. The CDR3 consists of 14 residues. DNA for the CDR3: TGTGCCAGCAGCTCCGGGACAGGATTACACGAGCAGTACTTC. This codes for CASSSGTGLHEQYF. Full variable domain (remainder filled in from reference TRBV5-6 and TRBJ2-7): DAGVTQSPTHLIKTRGQQVTLRCSPKSGHDTVSWYQQALGQGPQFIFQYYEEEERQRGNFPDRFSGHQFPNYSSELNVNALLLGDSALYLCASSSGTGLHEQYFGPGTRLTVT.

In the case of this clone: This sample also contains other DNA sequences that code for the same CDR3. The CDR3 reads CASSLTGSNYGYTF. The CDR3 region has the DNA TGTGCCAGCAGTTTAACGGGCAGCAACTATGGCTACACCTTC. The V gene is TRBV27, the J gene TRBJ1-2; D gene uncertain. Germline CDR1 is MNHEY and CDR2 is SMNVEV (reference sequence). The CDR3 sequence is 14 residues long. The ends were cut back, 2 bases at V and 2 bases at J, with 9 bases in the middle.

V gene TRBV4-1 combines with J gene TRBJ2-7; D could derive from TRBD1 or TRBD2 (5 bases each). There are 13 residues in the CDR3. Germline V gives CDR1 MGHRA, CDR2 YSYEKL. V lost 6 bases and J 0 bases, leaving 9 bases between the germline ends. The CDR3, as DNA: TGCGCCAGCAGAGGGACCAACTCCTACGAGCAGTACTTC. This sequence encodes CASRGTNSYEQYF.

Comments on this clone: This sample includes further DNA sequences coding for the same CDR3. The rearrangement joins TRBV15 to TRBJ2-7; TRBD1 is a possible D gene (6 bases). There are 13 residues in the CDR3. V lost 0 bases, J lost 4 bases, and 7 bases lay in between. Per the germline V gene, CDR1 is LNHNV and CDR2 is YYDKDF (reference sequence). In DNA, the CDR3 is TGTGCCACCAGCAGAGATAGGGGGTACGAGCAGTACTTC. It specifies CATSRDRGYEQYF.

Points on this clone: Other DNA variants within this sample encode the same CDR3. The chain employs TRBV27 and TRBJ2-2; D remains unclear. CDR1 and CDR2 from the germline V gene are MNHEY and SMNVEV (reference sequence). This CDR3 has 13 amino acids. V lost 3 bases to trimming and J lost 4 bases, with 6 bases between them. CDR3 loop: CASSFEGTGELFF. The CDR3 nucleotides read TGTGCCAGCAGTTTCGAAGGCACCGGGGAGCTGTTTTTT.

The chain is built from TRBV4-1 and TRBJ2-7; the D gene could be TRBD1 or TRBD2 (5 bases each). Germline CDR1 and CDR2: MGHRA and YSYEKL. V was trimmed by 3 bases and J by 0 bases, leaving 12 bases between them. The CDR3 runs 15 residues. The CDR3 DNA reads TGCGCCAGCAGCCACGGGGTGGGGGACTCCTACGAGCAGTACTTC. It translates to CASSHGVGDSYEQYF.

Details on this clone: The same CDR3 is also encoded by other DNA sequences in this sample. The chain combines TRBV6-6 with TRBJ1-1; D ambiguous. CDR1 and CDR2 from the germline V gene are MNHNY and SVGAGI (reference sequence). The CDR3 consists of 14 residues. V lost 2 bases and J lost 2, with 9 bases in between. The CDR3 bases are TGTGCCAGCAGTTACGGGGAGGGAAACACTGAAGCTTTCTTT. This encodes CASSYGEGNTEAFF.

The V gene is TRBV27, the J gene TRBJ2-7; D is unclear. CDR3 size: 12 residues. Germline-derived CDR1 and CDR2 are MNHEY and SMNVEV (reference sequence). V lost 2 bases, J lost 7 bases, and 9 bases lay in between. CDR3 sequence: CASSLVSGEQYF. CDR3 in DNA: TGTGCCAGCAGTTTAGTCTCCGGGGAGCAGTACTTC.

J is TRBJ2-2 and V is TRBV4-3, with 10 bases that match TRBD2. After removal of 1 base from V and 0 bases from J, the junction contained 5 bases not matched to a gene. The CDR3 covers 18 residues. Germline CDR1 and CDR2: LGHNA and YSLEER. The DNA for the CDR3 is TGCGCCAGCAGCCAAGTCCTAGCGGGAGAGGCGAACACCGGGGAGCTGTTTTTT. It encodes CASSQVLAGEANTGELFF.

The CDR3 loop reads CASSYSTFTEAFF. In DNA, the CDR3 is TGTGCCAGCAGTTACTCGACGTTCACTGAAGCTTTCTTT. The chain uses TRBV6-6 and TRBJ1-1; D remains unclear. V dropped 0 bases and J dropped 4 bases, with 6 bases sitting between them. Germline CDR1 MNHNY, CDR2 SVGAGI (reference sequence). The CDR3 totals 13 residues.

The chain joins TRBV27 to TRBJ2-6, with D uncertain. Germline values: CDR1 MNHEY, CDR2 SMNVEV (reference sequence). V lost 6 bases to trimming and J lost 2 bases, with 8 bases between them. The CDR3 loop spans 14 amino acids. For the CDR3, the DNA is TGTGCCAGCAGCGTTCTCACTGGGGCCAACGTCCTGACTTTC. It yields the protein CASSVLTGANVLTF.

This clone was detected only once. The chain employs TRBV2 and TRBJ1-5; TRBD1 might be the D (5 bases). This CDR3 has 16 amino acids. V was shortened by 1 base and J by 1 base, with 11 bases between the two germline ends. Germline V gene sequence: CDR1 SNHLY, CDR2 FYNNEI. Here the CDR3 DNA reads TGTGCCAGCAGTGAAGTTCTAGGGGACAGCAATCAGCCCCAGCATTTT. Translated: CASSEVLGDSNQPQHF.

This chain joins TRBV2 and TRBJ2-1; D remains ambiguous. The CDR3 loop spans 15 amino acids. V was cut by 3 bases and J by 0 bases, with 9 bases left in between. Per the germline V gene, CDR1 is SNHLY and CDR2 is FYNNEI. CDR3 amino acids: CASSEMASSYNEQFF. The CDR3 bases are TGTGCCAGCAGTGAGATGGCGAGCTCCTACAATGAGCAGTTCTTC.

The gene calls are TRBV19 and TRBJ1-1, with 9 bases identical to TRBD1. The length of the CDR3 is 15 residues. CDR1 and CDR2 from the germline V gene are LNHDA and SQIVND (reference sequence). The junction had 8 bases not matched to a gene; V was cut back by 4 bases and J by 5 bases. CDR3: CASSKPGTGITEAFF. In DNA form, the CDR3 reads TGTGCCAGTAGTAAGCCCGGGACAGGGATAACTGAAGCTTTCTTT.

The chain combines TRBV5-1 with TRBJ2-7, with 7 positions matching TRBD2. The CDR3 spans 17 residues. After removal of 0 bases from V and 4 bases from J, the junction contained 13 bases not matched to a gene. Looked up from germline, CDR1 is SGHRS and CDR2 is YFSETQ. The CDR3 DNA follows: TGCGCCAGCAGCTTGGCGTCCCTAAGCGGGGTAAGATACGAGCAGTACTTC. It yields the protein CASSLASLSGVRYEQYF.

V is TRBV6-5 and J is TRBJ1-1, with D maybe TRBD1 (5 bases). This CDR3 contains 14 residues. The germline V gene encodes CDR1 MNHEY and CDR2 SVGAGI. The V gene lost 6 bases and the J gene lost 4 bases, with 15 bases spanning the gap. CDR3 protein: CASSSGPLPTEAFF. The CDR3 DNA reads TGTGCCAGCAGCTCGGGACCTTTACCCACTGAAGCTTTCTTT.

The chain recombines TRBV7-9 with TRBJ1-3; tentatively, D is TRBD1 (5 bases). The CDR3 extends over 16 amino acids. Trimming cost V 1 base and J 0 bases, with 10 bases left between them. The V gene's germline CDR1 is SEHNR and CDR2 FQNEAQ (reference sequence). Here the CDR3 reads CASSLDPGSSGNTIYF. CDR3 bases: TGTGCCAGCAGCTTAGATCCAGGGAGCTCTGGAAACACCATATATTTT.

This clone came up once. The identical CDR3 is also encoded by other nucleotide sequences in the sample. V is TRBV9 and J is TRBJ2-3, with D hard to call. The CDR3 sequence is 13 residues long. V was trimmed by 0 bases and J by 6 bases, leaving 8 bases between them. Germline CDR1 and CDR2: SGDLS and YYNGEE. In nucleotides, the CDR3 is TGTGCCAGCAGCGTAGCAGGTTCGGATACGCAGTATTTT. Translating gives CASSVAGSDTQYF. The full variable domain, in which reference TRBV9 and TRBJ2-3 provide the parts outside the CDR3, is DSGVTQTPKHLITATGQRVTLRCSPRSGDLSVYWYQQSLDQGLQFLIQYYNGEERAKGNILERFSAQQFPDLHSELNLSSLELGDSALYFCASSVAGSDTQYFGPGTRLTVL.

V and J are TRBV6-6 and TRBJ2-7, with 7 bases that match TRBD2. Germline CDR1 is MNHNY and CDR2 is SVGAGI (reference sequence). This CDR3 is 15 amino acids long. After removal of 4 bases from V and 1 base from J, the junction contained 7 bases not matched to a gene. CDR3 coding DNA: TGTGCCAGCAGTTCTACTAGCGACTCGTCCTACGAGCAGTACTTC. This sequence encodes CASSSTSDSSYEQYF.

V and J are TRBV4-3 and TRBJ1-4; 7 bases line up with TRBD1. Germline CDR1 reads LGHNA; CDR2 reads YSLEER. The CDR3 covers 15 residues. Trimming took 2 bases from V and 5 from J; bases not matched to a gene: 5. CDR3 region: CASSQYRGTNEKLFF. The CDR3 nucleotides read TGCGCCAGCAGCCAATACAGGGGCACCAATGAAAAACTGTTTTTT.

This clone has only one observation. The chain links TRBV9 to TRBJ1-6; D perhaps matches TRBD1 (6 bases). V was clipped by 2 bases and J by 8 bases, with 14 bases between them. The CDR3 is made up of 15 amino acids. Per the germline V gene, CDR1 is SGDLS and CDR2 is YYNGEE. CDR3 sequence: CASSVSRTDYSPLHF. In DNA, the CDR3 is TGTGCCAGCAGCGTCTCCCGGACAGATTATTCACCCCTCCACTTT.

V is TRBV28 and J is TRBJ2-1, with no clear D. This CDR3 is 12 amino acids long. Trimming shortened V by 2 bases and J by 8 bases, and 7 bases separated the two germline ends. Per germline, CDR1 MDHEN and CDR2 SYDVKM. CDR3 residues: CASSLRWDEQFF. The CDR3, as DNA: TGTGCCAGCAGTTTAAGGTGGGATGAGCAGTTCTTC.

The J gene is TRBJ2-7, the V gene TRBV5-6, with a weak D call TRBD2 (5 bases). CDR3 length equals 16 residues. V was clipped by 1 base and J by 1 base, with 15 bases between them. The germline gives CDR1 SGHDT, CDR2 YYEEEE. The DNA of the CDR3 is TGTGCCAGCAGCTTGCCGGGGTGGGATTTGTCCTACGAGCAGTACTTC. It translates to CASSLPGWDLSYEQYF.

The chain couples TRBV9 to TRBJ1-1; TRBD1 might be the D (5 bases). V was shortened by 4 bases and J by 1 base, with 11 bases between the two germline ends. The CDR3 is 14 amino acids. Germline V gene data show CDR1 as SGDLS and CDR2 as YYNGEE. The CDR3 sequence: CASSSGRENTEAFF. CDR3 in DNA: TGTGCCAGCAGCTCGGGACGGGAGAACACTGAAGCTTTCTTT.

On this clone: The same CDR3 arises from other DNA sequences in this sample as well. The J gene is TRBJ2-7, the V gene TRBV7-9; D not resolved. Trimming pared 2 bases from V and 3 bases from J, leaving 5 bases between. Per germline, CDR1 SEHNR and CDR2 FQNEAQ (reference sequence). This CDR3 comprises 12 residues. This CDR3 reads CASSLSSYEQYF. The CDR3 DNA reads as TGTGCCAGCAGCTTATCGAGCTACGAGCAGTACTTC.

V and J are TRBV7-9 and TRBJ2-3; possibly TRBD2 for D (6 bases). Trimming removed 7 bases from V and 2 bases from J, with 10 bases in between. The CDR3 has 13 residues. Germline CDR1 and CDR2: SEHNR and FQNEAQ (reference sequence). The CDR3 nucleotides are TGTGCCAGCATAGCGGACGACACAGATACGCAGTATTTT. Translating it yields CASIADDTDTQYF.

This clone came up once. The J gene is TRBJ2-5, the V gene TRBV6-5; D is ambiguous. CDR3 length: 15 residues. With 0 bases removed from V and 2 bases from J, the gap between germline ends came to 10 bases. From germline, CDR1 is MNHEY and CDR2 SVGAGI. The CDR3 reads CASSYSDNYQETQYF. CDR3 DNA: TGTGCCAGCAGTTACTCCGACAACTATCAAGAGACCCAGTACTTC.

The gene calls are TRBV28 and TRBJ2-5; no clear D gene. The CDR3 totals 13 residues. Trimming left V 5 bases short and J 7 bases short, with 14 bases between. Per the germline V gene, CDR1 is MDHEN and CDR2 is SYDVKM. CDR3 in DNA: TGTGCCAGCAGTCCGGACGGCGGTAGGACCCAGTACTTC. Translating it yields CASSPDGGRTQYF.

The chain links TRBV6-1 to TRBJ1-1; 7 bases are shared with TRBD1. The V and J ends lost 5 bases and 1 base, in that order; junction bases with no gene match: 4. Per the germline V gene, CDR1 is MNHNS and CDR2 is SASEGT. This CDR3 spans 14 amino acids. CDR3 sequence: CASSTRTGNTEAFF. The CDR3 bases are TGTGCCAGCAGTACACGGACAGGGAACACTGAAGCTTTCTTT.

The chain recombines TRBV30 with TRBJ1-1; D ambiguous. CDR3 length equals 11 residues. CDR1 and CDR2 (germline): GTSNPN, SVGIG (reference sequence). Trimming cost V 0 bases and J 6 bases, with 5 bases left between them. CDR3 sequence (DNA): TGTGCCTGGAGTGTAAACCCTGAAGCTTTCTTT. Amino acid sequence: CAWSVNPEAFF.